A single sample is the source of the 20 T cell receptor beta chains below, sequenced in a study of early T cells in non-severe SARS-CoV-2 infection. In TCRdb, the 5' RACE reads were re-called with MiXCR into one record per CDR3 protein. The sample carries fewer than 110,000 distinct CDR3 sequences, 11% recorded once. Sequencing used whole blood. The receptors come from an adult who was a healthcare worker with PCR-confirmed SARS-CoV-2 infection or an uninfected control (not recorded which).

Many counts were recorded for this clonotype. The chain carries TRBV12-3 or TRBV12-4 and TRBJ2-5; 11 bases align to TRBD1. Germline trimming cut 0 bases from V and 1 base from J; bases unmatched to any gene: 4. The CDR3 length is 17 residues. CDR3 sequence reads: CASSLAGGTGGQETQYF. Written as DNA, the CDR3 is TGTGCCAGCAGTTTAGCGGGAGGGACAGGGGGCCAAGAGACCCAGTACTTC.

The chain links TRBV20-1 to TRBJ2-5; 8 bases line up with TRBD1. The CDR3 runs 19 residues. The V gene end was trimmed by 1 base and the J gene end by 5 bases; junction bases not matched to a gene: 21. The germline V gene encodes CDR1 DFQATT and CDR2 SNEGSKA (reference sequence). The CDR3 DNA sequence: TGCAGTGCTAGAGCCCGGGACAGGTTTCGTACTAGCCGCTGGGAGACCCAGTACTTC. Residues: CSARARDRFRTSRWETQYF.

This chain connects TRBV7-2 to TRBJ2-7; 13 nucleotides line up with TRBD2. The CDR3 is 14 amino acids. V was pared by 3 bases and J by 5 bases, with 1 base of the junction left unmatched. Germline V gene data show CDR1 as SGHTA and CDR2 as FQGNSA. CDR3 in amino acids: CASSFGLAGDEQYF. DNA for the CDR3: TGTGCCAGCAGCTTCGGACTAGCGGGAGACGAGCAGTACTTC.

This clonotype was counted at least ten times. The rearrangement uses TRBV4-1 and TRBJ2-7; 8 bases fit TRBD1. The CDR3 is 15 amino acids. V shed 4 bases, J shed 6 bases, and the junction held 11 bases outside the gene matches. Germline V gives CDR1 MGHRA, CDR2 YSYEKL. CDR3: CASSLRPWTGREQYF. The DNA of the CDR3 is TGCGCCAGCAGCCTCCGACCCTGGACAGGGCGCGAGCAGTACTTC.

J is TRBJ2-7 and V is TRBV10-3, with TRBD1 matching over 10 bases. The CDR3 extends over 13 amino acids. Germline V gene sequence: CDR1 ENHRY, CDR2 SYGVKD. Germline trimming cut 4 bases from V and 5 bases from J; bases unmatched to any gene: 2. CDR3: CAISGTGGHEQYF. DNA for the CDR3: TGTGCCATCAGTGGGACAGGGGGTCACGAGCAGTACTTC.

This clonotype has only one observation. The V gene is TRBV4-3, the J gene TRBJ2-2, with TRBD2 matching 11 bases. After removal of 2 bases from V and 6 bases from J, the junction contained 8 bases not matched to a gene. This CDR3 has 17 residues. Germline lookup yields CDR1 LGHNA and CDR2 YSLEER. This CDR3 is CASSQTDLLAGAGELFF. In DNA form, the CDR3 reads TGCGCCAGCAGCCAAACTGACCTACTAGCGGGAGCCGGGGAGCTGTTTTTT.

This clonotype occurred many times. The chain combines TRBV5-1 with TRBJ2-1; possibly TRBD1 or TRBD2 for D (5 bases each). Trimming took 2 bases from V and 3 from J, leaving 9 bases between them. Germline V CDR1 and CDR2: SGHRS, YFSETQ. CDR3 length equals 14 residues. CDR3 in DNA: TGCGCCAGCAGCTTTGAGGGGTACTACAATGAGCAGTTCTTC. Translating it yields CASSFEGYYNEQFF. The whole variable domain, remainder taken from reference TRBV5-1 and TRBJ2-1, is KAGVTQTPRYLIKTRGQQVTLSCSPISGHRSVSWYQQTPGQGLQFLFEYFSETQRNKGNFPGRFSGRQFSNSRSEMNVSTLELGDSALYLCASSFEGYYNEQFFGPGTRLTVL.

V gene TRBV10-2 combines with J gene TRBJ1-2, with a possible D match to TRBD1 (6 bases). The V end lost 0 bases, the J end lost 8 bases, and 13 bases lay between the germline ends. The CDR3 runs 14 residues. Germline loops: CDR1 WSHSY, CDR2 SAAADI. CDR3 in amino acids: CASSESNRERGYTF. CDR3 coding DNA: TGCGCCAGCAGTGAGTCGAACAGGGAAAGGGGCTACACCTTC.

This chain connects TRBV7-2 to TRBJ1-2; D remains ambiguous. Germline assignment: CDR1 SGHTA and CDR2 FQGNSA. The CDR3 length is 14 residues. Trimming removed 0 bases from V and 1 base from J, with 6 bases in between. The CDR3 DNA follows: TGTGCCAGCAGCTTAGCCGCGGTTAACTATGGCTACACCTTC. Amino acid sequence: CASSLAAVNYGYTF.

The rearrangement joins TRBV4-1 to TRBJ2-1; TRBD2 is a possible D gene (6 bases). Germline V gene lookup returns CDR1 MGHRA and CDR2 YSYEKL. With 0 bases removed from V and 7 bases from J, the gap between germline ends came to 16 bases. The CDR3 has 16 amino acids. The CDR3 spells CASSQDALGTGNEQFF. In DNA, the CDR3 is TGCGCCAGCAGCCAAGACGCCCTGGGGACTGGTAATGAGCAGTTCTTC.

This clonotype was seen a handful of times. The chain employs TRBV20-1 and TRBJ2-3; 9 positions agree with TRBD2. CDR3 size: 17 residues. V lost 5 bases, J lost 2 bases, and 14 bases stayed unmatched. CDR1 is DFQATT and CDR2 is SNEGSKA in the germline V gene (reference sequence). CDR3 DNA sequence: TGCAGTGCTCCTCCTTTAGCGGGAGCTTGGGACACAGATACGCAGTATTTT. Translating it yields CSAPPLAGAWDTDTQYF.

This rearrangement joins TRBV6-2 or TRBV6-3 to TRBJ1-5, with TRBD1 matching over 7 bases. With V trimmed by 2 bases and J by 2 bases, 0 bases remained unmatched. There are 14 residues in the CDR3. Germline assignment: CDR1 MNHEY and CDR2 SVGEGT. DNA for the CDR3: TGTGCCAGCAGTTACGGGACAGGCAATCAGCCCCAGCATTTT. Protein: CASSYGTGNQPQHF.

This clonotype was counted between two and nine times. The rearrangement joins TRBV20-1 to TRBJ2-3, with 10 nucleotides matching TRBD2. Germline V gives CDR1 DFQATT, CDR2 SNEGSKA (reference sequence). The CDR3 loop spans 15 amino acids. V gave up 2 bases and J gave up 1 base; unmatched junction bases: 3. The CDR3: CSARKGTSGTDTQYF. CDR3 nucleotide sequence: TGCAGTGCTAGAAAAGGGACTAGCGGCACAGATACGCAGTATTTT.

The CDR3 loop reads CASSVGAPNEQFF. The CDR3 coding sequence is TGTGCCAGTAGTGTCGGCGCCCCGAATGAGCAGTTCTTC. The chain couples TRBV19 to TRBJ2-1; D unclear. Per germline, CDR1 LNHDA and CDR2 SQIVND (reference sequence). The CDR3 consists of 13 residues. V was pared by 5 bases and J by 7 bases, with 12 bases between.

This clonotype was counted between two and nine times. The gene calls are TRBV19 and TRBJ1-5, with 10 bases fitting TRBD1. Unmatched junction bases numbered 1, after V lost 3 bases and J lost 5 bases. The germline gives CDR1 LNHDA, CDR2 SQIVND (reference sequence). There are 14 residues in the CDR3. The CDR3 spells CASSIGTGDQPQHF. In nucleotides, the CDR3 is TGTGCCAGTAGTATCGGGACAGGGGATCAGCCCCAGCATTTT. Supplemented by reference TRBV19 and TRBJ1-5, the full variable domain reads DGGITQSPKYLFRKEGQNVTLSCEQNLNHDAMYWYRQDPGQGLRLIYYSQIVNDFQKGDIAEGYSVSREKKESFPLTVTSAQKNPTAFYLCASSIGTGDQPQHFGDGTRLSIL.

In this sample, this clonotype turned up a few times. The CDR3 sequence is CASTRNYNSPLHF. The CDR3 DNA reads as TGTGCCAGCACCCGGAACTATAATTCACCCCTCCACTTT. The rearrangement uses TRBV6-5 and TRBJ1-6; D not certain. The CDR3 sequence is 13 residues long. The V gene's germline CDR1 is MNHEY and CDR2 SVGAGI. V was cut by 7 bases and J by 3 bases, with 7 bases left in between.

This clonotype was found many times. The J gene is TRBJ2-7, the V gene TRBV7-2; 9 bases are a match to TRBD2. Germline assignment: CDR1 SGHTA and CDR2 FQGNSA. This CDR3 is 16 amino acids long. The trim removed 5 bases at V and 2 bases at J, leaving 10 bases unmatched. The CDR3 DNA reads as TGTGCCAGCAGCCCCCAAGGGTTAGCGGGAGCCTACGAGCAGTACTTC. Translating gives CASSPQGLAGAYEQYF.

In this sample, this clonotype turned up many times. This chain uses TRBV18 with TRBJ2-3; 8 bases align to TRBD2. The germline V gene encodes CDR1 KGHSH and CDR2 LQKENI. Trimming took 6 bases from V and 5 from J; bases not matched to a gene: 4. CDR3 length equals 13 residues. The CDR3 loop is CASSLAGGDTQYF. CDR3 nucleotide sequence: TGTGCCAGCTCGCTAGCGGGCGGAGATACGCAGTATTTT. Full variable domain (outside the CDR3, taken from reference TRBV18 and TRBJ2-3): NAGVMQNPRHLVRRRGQEARLRCSPMKGHSHVYWYRQLPEEGLKFMVYLQKENIIDESGMPKERFSAEFPKEGPSILRIQQVVRGDSAAYFCASSLAGGDTQYFGPGTRLTVL.

This clonotype has at least ten counts. The chain employs TRBV28 and TRBJ1-5, with TRBD1 matching 7 bases. The J segment lost 7 bases and the V segment lost 6 bases, leaving 12 bases of the junction unmatched. The CDR3 is 15 amino acids. CDR1 MDHEN and CDR2 SYDVKM come from the germline V gene. CDR3 nucleotides: TGTGCCAGCAGCTCAGGGGGTCTCAGGGGGCAGCCCCAGCATTTT. Protein product: CASSSGGLRGQPQHF.

This clonotype was found a few times. The chain employs TRBV7-3 and TRBJ2-2; TRBD2 matches at 12 bases. This CDR3 spans 15 amino acids. V shed 5 bases, J shed 8 bases, and the junction held 6 bases outside the gene matches. CDR1 and CDR2 from the germline V gene are SGHTA and FQGTGA. The DNA for the CDR3 is TGTGCCAGCAGCGGACAGACTAGCGGGAGTGGGGAGCTGTTTTTT. Translation gives CASSGQTSGSGELFF.